Listed below are T cell receptor beta chains from one sample, sequenced in a study of OX40 agonist ivuxolimab in advanced cancers. Using immunoSEQ multiplex PCR, the repertoire was profiled, and TCRdb retains in-frame clones only, with some absent. The sample lists roughly 68,000 clones, 89% occurring once. Sequencing was performed on CD4+ or CD8+ T cells sorted from blood, taken in a trial of the OX40 agonist ivuxolimab. Source of these receptors: an adult with an advanced solid tumor such as melanoma, head and neck, liver or kidney cancer. Each CDR3 is given with its conserved first and last residue. Fields, in order: J gene, D gene, V gene, clone size, CDR3 length, CDR3 DNA, CDR3 protein. A D gene is named only where the DNA matches it firmly. Expanded clones are given a class, and other clones once, few, many or no size at all.

>TRBJ2-5|NA|TRBV7-7|NA|15
TGTGCCAGCAGCTTAGGAAGGGGTTTCCAAGAGACCCAGTACTTC
CASSLGRGFQETQYF
>TRBJ2-7|NA|TRBV5-1|few|15
TGCGCCAGTAAGACCGCGACAGGAACCACCTACGAGCAGTACTTC
CASKTATGTTYEQYF
>TRBJ2-3|NA|TRBV11-2|NA|10
TGTGCCAGCGGGTCCTATACGCAGTATTTT
CASGSYTQYF
>TRBJ1-1|NA|TRBV18|NA|14
TGTGCCAGCTCACCACGTTATGATTGGTCTGAAGCTTTCTTT
CASSPRYDWSEAFF
>TRBJ2-7|NA|TRBV12-5|NA|15
TGTGCTAGTGGTCCCTCTGACGGACTCTCCTACGAGCAGTACTTC
CASGPSDGLSYEQYF
>TRBJ1-2|TRBD1|TRBV5-4|once|14
TGTGCCAGCAGCCCCAGACAGGGCCCCTATGGCTACACCTTC
CASSPRQGPYGYTF
>TRBJ2-1|TRBD2|TRBV2|NA|15
TGTGCCAGCAGTGGTGGGGGGGACTTCAACAATGAGCAGTTCTTC
CASSGGGDFNNEQFF
>TRBJ2-2|NA|TRBV23-1|NA|12
TGCGCCAGCGCGTGGGGGGCCGGGGAGCTGTTTTTT
CASAWGAGELFF
>TRBJ1-1|NA|TRBV28|NA|13
TGTGCCATTTCACAGGGCGGGAACACTGAAGCTTTCTTT
CAISQGGNTEAFF
>TRBJ2-5|TRBD1|TRBV4-3|NA|17
TGCGCCAGCAGCCAACAGGCCGGGACAGGGGGCCCGGAGACCCAGTACTTC
CASSQQAGTGGPETQYF
>TRBJ2-3|TRBD1|TRBV11-3|NA|16
TGTGCCAGCAGCTTAAGGTCAGGGGGAAGCACAGATACGCAGTATTTT
CASSLRSGGSTDTQYF
>TRBJ1-2|TRBD1|TRBV7-9|NA|14
TGTGCCAGCAACCCGATACAGGGGAACTATGGCTACACCTTC
CASNPIQGNYGYTF
>TRBJ1-2|TRBD1|TRBV11-2|NA|15
TGTGCCAGCAGCCTAGGGGACAGCTCTTTCTATGGCTACACCTTC
CASSLGDSSFYGYTF
>TRBJ2-3|NA|TRBV27|NA|16
TGTGCCAGCAGCCCCGGGACGATGACTAGCACAGATACGCAGTATTTT
CASSPGTMTSTDTQYF
>TRBJ2-1|TRBD1|TRBV19|NA|15
TGTGCCAGTAGTACTGAGGACAGGACTTACAATGAGCAGTTCTTC
CASSTEDRTYNEQFF
>TRBJ2-3|NA|TRBV11-2|NA|16
TGTGCCAGCAGCTCGGGGTCGGGGACCAGGACAGATACGCAGTATTTT
CASSSGSGTRTDTQYF
>TRBJ1-1|TRBD1|TRBV19|NA|15
TGTGCCAGTAGTATCCCCGACAGGGGGCGGACTGAAGCTTTCTTT
CASSIPDRGRTEAFF
>TRBJ1-2|NA|TRBV7-2|NA|14
TGTGCCAGCAGCTTGGGGGACACCAACTATGGCTACACCTTC
CASSLGDTNYGYTF
>TRBJ2-6|NA|TRBV18|NA|18
TGTGCCAGCTCACCACCGACGAATCGGAGATCTGGGGCCAACGTCCTGACTTTC
CASSPPTNRRSGANVLTF
>TRBJ2-1|TRBD2|TRBV6-5|NA|15
TGTGCCAGCAGTTACTCGGGGACTAGCGGTAGAGAGCAGTTCTTC
CASSYSGTSGREQFF
>TRBJ2-5|TRBD2|TRBV18|NA|15
TGTGCCAGCTCACCACGACTAGCGGGAGAAGAGACCCAGTACTTC
CASSPRLAGEETQYF
>TRBJ2-7|NA|TRBV19|many|14
TGTGCCAGTAGTATAGCGGGCCTGGCCTACGAGCAGTACTTC
CASSIAGLAYEQYF
>TRBJ1-4|TRBD1|TRBV19|NA|15
TGTGCCAGTAGCAAACAGGGGGGGACTAATGAAAAACTGTTTTTT
CASSKQGGTNEKLFF
>TRBJ2-7|NA|TRBV5-6|NA|13
TGTGCCAGCAGCCCCGGGACGGCCTACGAGCAGTACTTC
CASSPGTAYEQYF
>TRBJ2-5|TRBD1|TRBV5-4|once|14
TGTGCCAGCAGAGGACAGGGGGAGTGGGAGACCCAGTACTTC
CASRGQGEWETQYF
>TRBJ2-1|TRBD2|TRBV7-2|NA|14
TGTGCCAGCAGCTTACTAGCGGGAGGGAATGAGCAGTTCTTC
CASSLLAGGNEQFF
>TRBJ1-2|NA|TRBV6-1|NA|16
TGTGCCAGCAGTGACCGTCTGGGGGAAGGGGTACGGCGCTACACCTTC
CASSDRLGEGVRRYTF
>TRBJ1-2|NA|TRBV11-2|NA|15
TGTGCCAGCAGCTTAGAGGGCCAGGGGTTCTATGGCTACACCTTC
CASSLEGQGFYGYTF
>TRBJ2-3|NA|TRBV5-1|NA|16
TGCGCCAGCAGCCTGGGGGGGCAACCGGGCACAGATACGCAGTATTTT
CASSLGGQPGTDTQYF
>TRBJ2-7|NA|TRBV7-2|NA|15
TGTGCCAGCAGCTTAGCGCATGGACAGATCTACGAGCAGTACTTC
CASSLAHGQIYEQYF
>TRBJ1-2|TRBD1|TRBV29-1|NA|12
TGCAGCGCCAGGACAGGTTTTGGTGGCTACACCTTC
CSARTGFGGYTF